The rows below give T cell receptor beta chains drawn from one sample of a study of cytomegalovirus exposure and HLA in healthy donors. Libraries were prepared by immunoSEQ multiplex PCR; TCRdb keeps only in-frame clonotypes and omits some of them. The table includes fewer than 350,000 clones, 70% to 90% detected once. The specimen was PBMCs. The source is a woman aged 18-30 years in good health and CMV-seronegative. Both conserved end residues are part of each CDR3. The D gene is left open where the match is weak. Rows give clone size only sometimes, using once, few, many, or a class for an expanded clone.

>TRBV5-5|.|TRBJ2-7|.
CASSSIFEQYF
TGTGCCAGCAGCTCAATTTTCGAGCAGTACTTC
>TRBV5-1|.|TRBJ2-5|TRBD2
CASSRTSGGSETQYF
TGCGCCAGCAGTCGGACTAGCGGGGGATCGGAGACCCAGTACTTC
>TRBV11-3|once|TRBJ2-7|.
CASSFSRGDEQYF
TGTGCCAGCAGCTTCTCTAGGGGTGACGAGCAGTACTTC
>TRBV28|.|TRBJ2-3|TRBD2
CASSFASGVVSSTDTQYF
TGTGCCAGCAGTTTCGCTAGCGGGGTCGTTTCTAGCACAGATACGCAGTATTTT
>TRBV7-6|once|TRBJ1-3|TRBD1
CASSFDEPGQIHYSSGNTIYF
TGTGCCAGCAGCTTTGACGAACCGGGACAGATCCATTATAGCTCTGGAAACACCATATATTTT
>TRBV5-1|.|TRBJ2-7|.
CASSTLFPTGNTYEQYF
TGCGCCAGCAGCACCCTCTTCCCGACGGGGAACACCTACGAGCAGTACTTC
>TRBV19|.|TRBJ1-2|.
CASSIQTANYGYTF
TGTGCCAGTAGTATCCAGACAGCTAACTATGGCTACACCTTC
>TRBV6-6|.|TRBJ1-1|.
CASSAGTYTEAFF
TGTGCCAGCAGTGCCGGGACATACACTGAAGCTTTCTTT
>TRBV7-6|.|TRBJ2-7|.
CASSGRDNSYEQYF
TGTGCCAGCTCCGGTCGGGACAACTCCTACGAGCAGTACTTC
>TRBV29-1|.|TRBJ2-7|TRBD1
CSVGTGQASYEQYF
TGCAGCGTCGGGACAGGCCAAGCTAGCTACGAGCAGTACTTC
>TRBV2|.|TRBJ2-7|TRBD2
CASSGLAGVQYF
TGTGCCAGCAGTGGACTAGCGGGGGTTCAGTACTTC
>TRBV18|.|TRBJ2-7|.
CASSLADTYEQYF
TGTGCCAGCTCACTAGCGGACACCTACGAGCAGTACTTC
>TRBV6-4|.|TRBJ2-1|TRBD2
CASSDSTSGTHYNEQFF
TGTGCCAGCAGTGACTCGACTAGCGGGACGCACTACAATGAGCAGTTCTTC
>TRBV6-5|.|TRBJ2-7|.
CASSYEGSYEQYF
TGTGCCAGCAGTTACGAGGGTTCCTACGAGCAGTACTTC
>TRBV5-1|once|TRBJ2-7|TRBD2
CASSLRGGLAGPYEQYF
TGCGCCAGCAGCTTGAGGGGAGGACTAGCGGGACCCTACGAGCAGTACTTC
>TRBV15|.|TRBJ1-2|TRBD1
CATSRVPDRVYGYTF
TGTGCCACCAGCAGAGTCCCAGACAGGGTATATGGCTACACCTTC
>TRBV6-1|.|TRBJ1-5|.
CASSEAGGSNQPQHF
TGTGCCAGCAGTGAAGCCGGGGGTAGCAATCAGCCCCAGCATTTT
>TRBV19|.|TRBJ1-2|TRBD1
CASRMAGGIYGYTF
TGTGCCAGTAGAATGGCAGGGGGCATCTATGGCTACACCTTC
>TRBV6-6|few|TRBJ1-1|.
CAIYGGNTEAFF
TGTGCCATTTACGGGGGTAACACTGAAGCTTTCTTT
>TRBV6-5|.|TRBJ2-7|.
CASSFRASRWYF
TGTGCCAGCAGTTTCCGAGCCTCCCGCTGGTACTTC
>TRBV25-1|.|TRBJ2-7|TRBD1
CASSNSPSTGAYEQYF
TGTGCCAGCAGCAACTCTCCCTCCACAGGGGCCTACGAGCAGTACTTC
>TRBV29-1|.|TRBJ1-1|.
CSVEVPGGVNTEAFF
TGCAGCGTTGAAGTCCCTGGGGGGGTGAACACTGAAGCTTTCTTT
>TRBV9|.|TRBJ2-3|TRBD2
CASGGDGATDTQYF
TGTGCCAGTGGGGGGGACGGAGCCACAGATACGCAGTATTTT
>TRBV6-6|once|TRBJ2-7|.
CASSYSEGGLGEQYF
TGTGCCAGCAGTTACTCAGAAGGGGGTCTAGGGGAGCAGTACTTC
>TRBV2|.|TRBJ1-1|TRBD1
CASSESRGRVGTEAFF
TGTGCCAGCAGTGAAAGCAGGGGGCGGGTGGGCACTGAAGCTTTCTTT
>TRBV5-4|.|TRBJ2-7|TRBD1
CASSWGQGAGEQYF
TGTGCCAGCAGCTGGGGACAGGGGGCGGGAGAGCAGTACTTC
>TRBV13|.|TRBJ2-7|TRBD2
CASSLRGSGGFSYEQYF
TGTGCCAGCAGCTTAAGGGGTAGCGGGGGTTTCTCCTACGAGCAGTACTTC
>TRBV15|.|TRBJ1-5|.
CATSRRHVNSNQPQHF
TGTGCCACCAGCAGAAGACACGTAAATAGCAATCAGCCCCAGCATTTT
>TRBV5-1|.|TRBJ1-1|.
CASSSREVMNTEAFF
TGCGCCAGCAGCTCTCGAGAAGTTATGAACACTGAAGCTTTCTTT
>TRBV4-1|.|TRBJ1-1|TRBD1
CASSQDRTGGFTEAFF
TGCGCCAGCAGCCAAGATAGGACAGGTGGGTTTACTGAAGCTTTCTTT
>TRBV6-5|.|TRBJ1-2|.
CASQDSRGYTF
TGTGCCAGCCAGGACAGCAGGGGCTACACCTTC
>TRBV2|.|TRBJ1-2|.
CASNIAKPYGYTF
TGTGCCAGCAATATTGCCAAGCCATATGGCTACACCTTC
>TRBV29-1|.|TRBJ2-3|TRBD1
CSVMGQGATDTQYF
TGCAGCGTTATGGGACAGGGGGCAACGGATACGCAGTATTTT
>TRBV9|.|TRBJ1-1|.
CASSVTTGFDTEAFF
TGTGCCAGCAGCGTGACAACAGGATTCGACACTGAAGCTTTCTTT
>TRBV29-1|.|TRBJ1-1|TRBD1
CSAGDSSNTEAFF
TGCAGCGCGGGGGACAGTAGTAACACTGAAGCTTTCTTT
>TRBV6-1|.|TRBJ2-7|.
CASSDDRRYEQYF
TGTGCCAGCAGTGATGACAGGAGGTACGAGCAGTACTTC
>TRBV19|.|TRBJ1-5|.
CASKGLGDNQPQHF
TGTGCCAGTAAAGGTCTGGGCGACAATCAGCCCCAGCATTTT
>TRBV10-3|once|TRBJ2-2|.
CAISESGGGDTGELFF
TGTGCCATCAGTGAGTCGGGAGGGGGAGACACCGGGGAGCTGTTTTTT
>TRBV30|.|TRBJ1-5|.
CAWTGAGNQPQHF
TGTGCCTGGACAGGGGCCGGCAATCAGCCCCAGCATTTT
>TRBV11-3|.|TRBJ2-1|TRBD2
CASSWESGGSYNEQFF
TGTGCCAGCAGCTGGGAAAGCGGGGGTTCGTACAATGAGCAGTTCTTC
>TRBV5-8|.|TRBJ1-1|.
CASSPTSRGRVNTEAFF
TGTGCCAGCAGCCCTACCTCGCGGGGGCGAGTGAACACTGAAGCTTTCTTT
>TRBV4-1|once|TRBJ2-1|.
CASSQLAGTLNEQFF
TGCGCCAGCAGCCAACTGGCGGGGACCCTGAATGAGCAGTTCTTC
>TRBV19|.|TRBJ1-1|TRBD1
CASSRQGVTEAFF
TGTGCCAGTAGTCGACAGGGGGTGACTGAAGCTTTCTTT
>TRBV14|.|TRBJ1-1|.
CASSHLGGHTEAFF
TGTGCCAGCAGTCACCTAGGGGGTCACACTGAAGCTTTCTTT
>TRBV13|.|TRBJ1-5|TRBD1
CASSFGGGTGGSRNQPQHF
TGTGCCAGCAGCTTCGGGGGGGGGACAGGGGGTTCTAGGAATCAGCCCCAGCATTTT
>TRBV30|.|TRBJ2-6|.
CAWSAGSGANVLTF
TGTGCCTGGAGTGCGGGTTCTGGGGCCAACGTCCTGACTTTC
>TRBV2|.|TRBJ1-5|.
CASSRDGGTNQPQHF
TGTGCCAGCAGTAGGGACGGGGGTACGAATCAGCCCCAGCATTTT
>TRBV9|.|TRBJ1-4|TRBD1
CASSVGWTGRNEKLFF
TGTGCCAGCAGCGTTGGTTGGACAGGGAGGAATGAAAAACTGTTTTTT
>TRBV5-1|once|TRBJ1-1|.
CASSLEGVTEAFF
TGCGCCAGCAGCTTGGAAGGGGTCACTGAAGCTTTCTTT
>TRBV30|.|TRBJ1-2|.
CACQARSYGYTF
TGTGCCTGCCAAGCCCGTAGCTATGGCTACACCTTC
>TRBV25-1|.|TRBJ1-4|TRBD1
CASGGGDRANEKLFF
TGTGCCAGCGGGGGAGGGGACAGGGCTAATGAAAAACTGTTTTTT
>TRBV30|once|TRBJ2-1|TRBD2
CACTGTSGGEEQFF
TGTGCCTGCACCGGGACTAGCGGGGGGGAGGAGCAGTTCTTC
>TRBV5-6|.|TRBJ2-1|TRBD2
CASSVGTSGDRQFF
TGTGCCAGCAGCGTCGGGACTAGCGGTGACCGGCAGTTCTTC